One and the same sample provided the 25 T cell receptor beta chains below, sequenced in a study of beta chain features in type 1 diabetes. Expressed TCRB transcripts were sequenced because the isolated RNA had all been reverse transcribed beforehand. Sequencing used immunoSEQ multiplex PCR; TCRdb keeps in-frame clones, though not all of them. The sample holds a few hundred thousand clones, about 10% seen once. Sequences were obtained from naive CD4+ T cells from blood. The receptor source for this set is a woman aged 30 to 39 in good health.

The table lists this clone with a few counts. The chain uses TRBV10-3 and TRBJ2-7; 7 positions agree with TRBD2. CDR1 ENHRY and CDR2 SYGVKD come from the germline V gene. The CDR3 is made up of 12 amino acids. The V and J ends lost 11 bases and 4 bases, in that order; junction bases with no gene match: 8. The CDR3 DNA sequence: TGTGCCCACGGGGGGAACCAGTACGAGCAGTACTTC. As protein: CAHGGNQYEQYF.

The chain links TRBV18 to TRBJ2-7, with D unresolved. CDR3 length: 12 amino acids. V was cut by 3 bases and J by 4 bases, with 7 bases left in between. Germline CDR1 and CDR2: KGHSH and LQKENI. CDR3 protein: CASSPIEYEQYF. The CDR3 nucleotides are TGTGCCAGCTCACCCATTGAGTACGAGCAGTACTTC. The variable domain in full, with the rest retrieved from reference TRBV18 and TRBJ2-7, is NAGVMQNPRHLVRRRGQEARLRCSPMKGHSHVYWYRQLPEEGLKFMVYLQKENIIDESGMPKERFSAEFPKEGPSILRIQQVVRGDSAAYFCASSPIEYEQYFGPGTRLTVT.

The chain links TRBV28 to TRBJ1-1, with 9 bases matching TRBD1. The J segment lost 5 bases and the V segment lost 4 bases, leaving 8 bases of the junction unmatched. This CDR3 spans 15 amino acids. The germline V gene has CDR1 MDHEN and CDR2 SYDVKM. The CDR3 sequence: CASSSSGTGKTEAFF. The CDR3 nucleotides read TGTGCCAGCAGTTCCTCCGGGACAGGGAAAACTGAAGCTTTCTTT.

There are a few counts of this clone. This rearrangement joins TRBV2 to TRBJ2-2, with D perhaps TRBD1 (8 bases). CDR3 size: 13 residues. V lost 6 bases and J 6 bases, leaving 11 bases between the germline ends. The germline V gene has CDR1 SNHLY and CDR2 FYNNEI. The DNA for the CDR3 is TGTGCCAGCAGACAGGGGGGGTCCGGGGAGCTGTTTTTT. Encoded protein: CASRQGGSGELFF.

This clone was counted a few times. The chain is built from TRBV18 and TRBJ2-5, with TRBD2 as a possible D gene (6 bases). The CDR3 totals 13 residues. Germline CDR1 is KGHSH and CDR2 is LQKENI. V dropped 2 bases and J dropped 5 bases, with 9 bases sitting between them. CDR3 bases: TGTGCCAGCTCACCAAGCGCGGGGGAGACCCAGTACTTC. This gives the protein CASSPSAGETQYF.

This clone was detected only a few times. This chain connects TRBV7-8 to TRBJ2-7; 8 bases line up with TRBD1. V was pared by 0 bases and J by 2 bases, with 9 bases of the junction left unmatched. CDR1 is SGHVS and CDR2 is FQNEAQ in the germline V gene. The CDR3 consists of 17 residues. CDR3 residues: CASSLASGGTGTYEQYF. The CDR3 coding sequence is TGTGCCAGCAGCTTAGCGTCAGGGGGGACAGGTACCTACGAGCAGTACTTC.

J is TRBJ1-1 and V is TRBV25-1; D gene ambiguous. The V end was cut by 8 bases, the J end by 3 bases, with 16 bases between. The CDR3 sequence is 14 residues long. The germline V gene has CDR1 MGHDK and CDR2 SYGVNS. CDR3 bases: TGTGCCAGCGCGGCGGGGAGGTGGGACACTGAAGCTTTCTTT. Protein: CASAAGRWDTEAFF.

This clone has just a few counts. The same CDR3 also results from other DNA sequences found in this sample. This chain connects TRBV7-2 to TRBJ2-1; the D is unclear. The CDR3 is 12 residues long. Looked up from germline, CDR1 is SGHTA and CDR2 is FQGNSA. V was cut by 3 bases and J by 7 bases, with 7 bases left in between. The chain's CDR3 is CASSLTGNEQFF. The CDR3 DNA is TGTGCCAGCAGCTTGACTGGGAATGAGCAGTTCTTC.

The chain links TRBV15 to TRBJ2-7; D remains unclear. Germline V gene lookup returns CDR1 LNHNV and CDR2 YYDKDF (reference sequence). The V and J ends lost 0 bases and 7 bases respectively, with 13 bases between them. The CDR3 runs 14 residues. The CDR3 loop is CATSRDAGLREQYF. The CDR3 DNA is TGTGCCACCAGCAGAGATGCTGGTCTGAGGGAGCAGTACTTC.

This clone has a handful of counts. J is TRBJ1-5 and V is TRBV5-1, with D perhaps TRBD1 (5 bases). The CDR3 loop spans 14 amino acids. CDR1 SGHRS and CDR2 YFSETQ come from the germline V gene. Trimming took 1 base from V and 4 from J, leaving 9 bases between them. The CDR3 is CASSLMPGNQPQHF. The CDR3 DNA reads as TGCGCCAGCAGCTTGATGCCAGGGAATCAGCCCCAGCATTTT.

The CDR3 protein is CASSLADRGREQYF. In DNA form, the CDR3 reads TGTGCCAGCAGTTTAGCGGACAGGGGTCGGGAGCAGTACTTC. The chain is built from TRBV28 and TRBJ2-7; 9 bases agree with TRBD1. This CDR3 has 14 amino acids. CDR1 and CDR2 (germline): MDHEN, SYDVKM. V was clipped by 2 bases and J by 7 bases; unmatched bases: 6.

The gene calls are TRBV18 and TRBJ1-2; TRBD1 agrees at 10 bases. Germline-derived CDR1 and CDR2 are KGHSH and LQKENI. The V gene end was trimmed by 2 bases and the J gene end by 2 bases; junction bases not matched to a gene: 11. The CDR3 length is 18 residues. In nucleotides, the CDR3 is TGTGCCAGCTCACCAGAGACGTACCCGGGACAGGGGAACTATGGCTACACCTTC. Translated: CASSPETYPGQGNYGYTF. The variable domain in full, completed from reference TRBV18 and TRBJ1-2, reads NAGVMQNPRHLVRRRGQEARLRCSPMKGHSHVYWYRQLPEEGLKFMVYLQKENIIDESGMPKERFSAEFPKEGPSILRIQQVVRGDSAAYFCASSPETYPGQGNYGYTFGSGTRLTVV.

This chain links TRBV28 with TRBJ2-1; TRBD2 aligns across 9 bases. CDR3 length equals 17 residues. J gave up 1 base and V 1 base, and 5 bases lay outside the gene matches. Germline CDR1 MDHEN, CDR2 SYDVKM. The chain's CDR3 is CASSLSLLAGSYNEQFF. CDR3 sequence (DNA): TGTGCCAGCAGTTTATCCTTACTAGCGGGTTCCTACAATGAGCAGTTCTTC.

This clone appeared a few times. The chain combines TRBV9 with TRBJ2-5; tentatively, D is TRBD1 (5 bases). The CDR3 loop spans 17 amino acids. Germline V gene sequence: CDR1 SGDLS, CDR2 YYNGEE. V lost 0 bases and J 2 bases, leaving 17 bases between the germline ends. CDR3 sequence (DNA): TGTGCCAGCAGCGTAGGAGAGGTGGACACTACACAAGAGACCCAGTACTTC. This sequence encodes CASSVGEVDTTQETQYF.

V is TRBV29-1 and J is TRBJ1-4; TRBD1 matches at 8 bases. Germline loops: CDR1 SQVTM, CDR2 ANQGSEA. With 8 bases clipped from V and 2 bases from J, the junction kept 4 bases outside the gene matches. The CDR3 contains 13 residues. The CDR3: CSTAGGTNEKLFF. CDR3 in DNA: TGCAGCACGGCAGGGGGCACTAATGAAAAACTGTTTTTT.

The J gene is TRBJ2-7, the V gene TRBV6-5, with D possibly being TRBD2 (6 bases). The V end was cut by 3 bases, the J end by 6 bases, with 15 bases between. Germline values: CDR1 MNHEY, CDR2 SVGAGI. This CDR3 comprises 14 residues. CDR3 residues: CASSYAVGGTEQYF. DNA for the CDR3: TGTGCCAGCAGTTATGCGGTTGGCGGGACCGAGCAGTACTTC.

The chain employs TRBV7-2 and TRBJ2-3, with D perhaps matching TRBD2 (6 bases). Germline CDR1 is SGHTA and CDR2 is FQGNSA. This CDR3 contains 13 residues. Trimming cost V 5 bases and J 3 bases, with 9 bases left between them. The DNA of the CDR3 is TGTGCCAGCAGCCCAGGAGGGACAGATACGCAGTATTTT. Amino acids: CASSPGGTDTQYF.

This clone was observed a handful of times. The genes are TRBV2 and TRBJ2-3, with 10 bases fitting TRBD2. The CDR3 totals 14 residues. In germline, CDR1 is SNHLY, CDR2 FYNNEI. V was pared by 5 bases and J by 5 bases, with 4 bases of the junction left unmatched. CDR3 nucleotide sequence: TGTGCCAGCAGTCCCGGGACTAGCGTAGATACGCAGTATTTT. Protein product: CASSPGTSVDTQYF.

The CDR3 spells CASSLGGSSSYEQYF. The CDR3, as DNA: TGCGCCAGCAGCTTGGGCGGGAGTAGTTCCTACGAGCAGTACTTC. The chain employs TRBV5-1 and TRBJ2-7, with 7 nucleotides matching TRBD2. V was clipped by 0 bases and J by 1 base; unmatched bases: 4. The CDR3 is 15 amino acids. CDR1 SGHRS and CDR2 YFSETQ come from the germline V gene.

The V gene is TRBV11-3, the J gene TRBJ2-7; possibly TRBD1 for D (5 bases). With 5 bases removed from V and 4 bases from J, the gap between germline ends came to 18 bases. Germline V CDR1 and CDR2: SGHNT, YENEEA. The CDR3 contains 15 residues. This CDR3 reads CASSTQALDIYEQYF. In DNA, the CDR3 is TGTGCCAGCAGCACCCAAGCCCTGGACATTTACGAGCAGTACTTC.

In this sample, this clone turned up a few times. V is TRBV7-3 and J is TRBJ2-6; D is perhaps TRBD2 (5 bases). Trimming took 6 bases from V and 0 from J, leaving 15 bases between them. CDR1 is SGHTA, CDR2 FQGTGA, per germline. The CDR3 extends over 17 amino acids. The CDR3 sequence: CASSKRGSSSGANVLTF. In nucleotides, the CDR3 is TGTGCCAGCAGTAAACGAGGGAGCAGCTCTGGGGCCAACGTCCTGACTTTC.

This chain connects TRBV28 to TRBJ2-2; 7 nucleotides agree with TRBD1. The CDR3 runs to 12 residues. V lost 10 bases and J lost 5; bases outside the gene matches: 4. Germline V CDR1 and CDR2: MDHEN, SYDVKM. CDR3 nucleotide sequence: TGTGCCACCCGGGACAGTACCGGGGAGCTGTTTTTT. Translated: CATRDSTGELFF.

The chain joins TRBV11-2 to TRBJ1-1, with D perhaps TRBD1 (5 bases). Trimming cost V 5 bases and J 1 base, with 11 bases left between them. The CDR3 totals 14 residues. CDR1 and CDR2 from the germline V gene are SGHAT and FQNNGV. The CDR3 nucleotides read TGTGCCAGCAGCCGGGGGACGGGGAACACTGAAGCTTTCTTT. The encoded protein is CASSRGTGNTEAFF.

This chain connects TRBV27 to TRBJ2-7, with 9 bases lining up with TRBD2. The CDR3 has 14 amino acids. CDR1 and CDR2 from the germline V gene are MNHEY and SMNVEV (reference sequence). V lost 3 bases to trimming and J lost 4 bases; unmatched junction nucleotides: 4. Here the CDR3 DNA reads TGTGCCAGCAGTTTCCTGACTAGCGGTTACGAGCAGTACTTC. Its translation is CASSFLTSGYEQYF.

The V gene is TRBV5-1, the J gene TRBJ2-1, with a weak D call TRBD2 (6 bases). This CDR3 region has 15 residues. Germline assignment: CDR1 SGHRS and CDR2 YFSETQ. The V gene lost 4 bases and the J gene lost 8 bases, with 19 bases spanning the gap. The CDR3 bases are TGCGCCAGCAGCCCCCAGGCCCTTGGAGGGGATGAGCAGTTCTTC. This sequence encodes CASSPQALGGDEQFF.